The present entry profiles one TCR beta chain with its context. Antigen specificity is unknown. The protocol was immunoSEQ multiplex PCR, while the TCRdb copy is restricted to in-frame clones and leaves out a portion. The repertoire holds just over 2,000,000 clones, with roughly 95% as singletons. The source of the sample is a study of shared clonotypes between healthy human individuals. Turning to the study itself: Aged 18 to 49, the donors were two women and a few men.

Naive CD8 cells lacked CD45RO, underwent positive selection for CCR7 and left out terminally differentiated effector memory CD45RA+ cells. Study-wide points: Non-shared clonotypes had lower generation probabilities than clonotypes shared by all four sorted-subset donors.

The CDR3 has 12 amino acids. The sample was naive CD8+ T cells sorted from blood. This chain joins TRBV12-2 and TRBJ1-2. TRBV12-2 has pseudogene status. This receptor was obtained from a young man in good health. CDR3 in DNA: TGTGCAAGTCGCTTCCTACCCGTATCCTACTACTTC. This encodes CASRFLPVSYYF.